This is a list of T cell receptor beta chains from one sample in a study of blood T cell repertoires in COVID-19. Sequencing was performed with immunoSEQ multiplex PCR; in TCRdb, only in-frame clones are kept and a portion is missing. The sample records 150,000 or so clones, roughly 80% being singletons. The sequenced sample was peripheral blood. These receptors came from a woman aged 45-65 years with active or convalescent COVID-19. The CDR3 runs from the conserved cysteine through the conserved F or W. A D gene is named only where the DNA matches it firmly. Rows give clone size only sometimes, using once, few, many, or a class for an expanded clone.

j_call clone_size d_call v_call cdr3_aa cdr3_nt
TRBJ2-1 NA TRBD1 TRBV19 CASSIGTGVGEQFF TGTGCCAGTAGTATAGGCACAGGGGTAGGTGAGCAGTTCTTC
TRBJ1-2 NA TRBD1 TRBV5-1 CASSLGQGGHGYTF TGCGCCAGCAGCTTGGGACAGGGAGGCCATGGCTACACCTTC
TRBJ1-5 NA NA TRBV30 CAWAQGNSNQPQHF TGTGCCTGGGCACAGGGAAATAGCAATCAGCCCCAGCATTTT
TRBJ1-2 NA NA TRBV30 CAWSEQGENGYTF TGTGCCTGGAGTGAACAGGGCGAGAATGGCTACACCTTC
TRBJ2-7 NA TRBD2 TRBV28 CASSLGTSGTIEQYF TGTGCCAGCAGTTTGGGGACTAGCGGGACCATCGAGCAGTACTTC
TRBJ1-3 NA TRBD1 TRBV7-2 CASSLNSLDRVVSGNTIYF TGTGCCAGCAGCTTAAACTCACTGGACAGGGTAGTCTCTGGAAACACCATATATTTT
TRBJ1-2 NA NA TRBV2 CASSEGTMGGYTF TGTGCCAGCAGTGAAGGGACAATGGGGGGCTACACCTTC
TRBJ2-2 NA NA TRBV28 CASSLWSGELFF TGTGCCAGCAGTTTGTGGAGCGGGGAGCTGTTTTTT
TRBJ2-1 few NA TRBV7-3 CASSSSFSNNEQFF TGTGCCAGCAGCTCTAGCTTCTCTAACAATGAGCAGTTCTTC
TRBJ1-1 NA NA TRBV19 CASSTTVNTEAFF TGTGCCAGTAGTACAACAGTGAACACTGAAGCTTTCTTT
TRBJ1-1 once NA TRBV6-5 CASSLYMNTEAFF TGTGCCAGCAGCCTGTATATGAACACTGAAGCTTTCTTT
TRBJ2-2 NA NA TRBV5-6 CASSPGLPTGELFF TGTGCCAGCAGCCCGGGACTTCCCACCGGGGAGCTGTTTTTT
TRBJ2-3 NA NA TRBV7-2 CASSLDGWSTDTQYF TGTGCCAGCAGCTTAGACGGGTGGAGCACAGATACGCAGTATTTT
TRBJ1-5 NA TRBD1 TRBV7-9 CASSPGTGGSSNQPQHF TGTGCCAGCAGCCCCGGGACAGGGGGGAGTAGCAATCAGCCCCAGCATTTT
TRBJ2-2 NA NA TRBV5-1 CASSTDPGVRKRAGELFF TGCGCCAGCAGCACCGACCCAGGGGTACGGAAGAGGGCCGGGGAGCTGTTTTTT
TRBJ1-2 NA NA TRBV5-6 CASSLFLIANYGYTF TGTGCCAGCAGCTTGTTCCTGATAGCTAACTATGGCTACACCTTC
TRBJ1-5 NA TRBD1 TRBV4-2 CASSQGMTGMDNQPQHF TGTGCCAGCAGCCAAGGTATGACAGGGATGGACAATCAGCCCCAGCATTTT
TRBJ1-5 NA TRBD1 TRBV6-4 CASKGQGGSNQPQHF TGTGCCAGCAAGGGACAGGGAGGGAGCAATCAGCCCCAGCATTTT
TRBJ1-1 NA NA TRBV3-1/TRBV3-2 CASTRASEAFF TGTGCCAGTACTAGGGCTTCTGAAGCTTTCTTT
TRBJ1-1 NA TRBD1 TRBV5-6 CASSDRDRGLAEAFF TGTGCCAGCAGCGACCGGGACAGGGGTCTCGCTGAAGCTTTCTTT
TRBJ1-4 NA NA TRBV15 CATSRAKKGDEKLFF TGTGCCACCAGCAGAGCCAAGAAGGGAGATGAAAAACTGTTTTTT
TRBJ1-1 once TRBD1 TRBV6-5 CASSRDRSNTEAFF TGTGCCAGCAGCAGGGACAGGTCGAACACTGAAGCTTTCTTT
TRBJ1-4 NA TRBD1 TRBV4-2 CASSPTGAGDEKLFF TGTGCCAGCAGCCCGACAGGGGCTGGGGATGAAAAACTGTTTTTT
TRBJ2-4 few NA TRBV19 CASSIGTNQNIQYF TGTGCCAGTAGTATTGGGACAAACCAAAACATTCAGTACTTC
TRBJ1-6 NA NA TRBV2 CASRGEGTGNSPLHF TGTGCCAGCAGAGGGGAGGGGACGGGGAATTCACCCCTCCACTTT
TRBJ1-2 few NA TRBV19 CASSMGQVTSYGYTF TGTGCCAGTAGTATGGGGCAGGTGACTTCTTATGGCTACACCTTC
TRBJ1-2 NA NA TRBV6-5 CASSYTEGGGYTF TGTGCCAGCAGTTACACCGAAGGAGGTGGCTACACCTTC
TRBJ1-2 NA NA TRBV9 CASSVDVLNYGYTF TGTGCCAGCAGCGTAGATGTCCTGAACTATGGCTACACCTTC
TRBJ2-7 NA TRBD1 TRBV4-3 CASSLDRGHSYEQYF TGCGCCAGCAGCCTAGACAGGGGGCACTCCTACGAGCAGTACTTC